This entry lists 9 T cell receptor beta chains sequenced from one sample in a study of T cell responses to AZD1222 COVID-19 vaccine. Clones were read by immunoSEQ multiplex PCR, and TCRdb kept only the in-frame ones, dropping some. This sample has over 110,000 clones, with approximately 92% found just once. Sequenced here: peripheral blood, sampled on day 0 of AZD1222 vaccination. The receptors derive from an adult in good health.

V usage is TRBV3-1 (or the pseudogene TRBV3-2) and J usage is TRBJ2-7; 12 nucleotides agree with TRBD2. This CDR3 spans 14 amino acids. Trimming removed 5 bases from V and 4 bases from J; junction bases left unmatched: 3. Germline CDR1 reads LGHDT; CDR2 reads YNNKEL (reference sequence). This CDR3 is CASSVTSGSYEQYF. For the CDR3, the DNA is TGTGCCAGCAGCGTGACTAGCGGGAGTTACGAGCAGTACTTC.

CDR3 residues: CASSPDKPSYGYTF. CDR3 coding DNA: TGTGCCAGCTCACCAGACAAACCTTCCTATGGCTACACCTTC. V gene TRBV18 combines with J gene TRBJ1-2; no clear D gene. Per germline, CDR1 KGHSH and CDR2 LQKENI. The CDR3 sequence is 14 residues long. The V and J ends lost 2 bases and 4 bases respectively, with 11 bases between them.

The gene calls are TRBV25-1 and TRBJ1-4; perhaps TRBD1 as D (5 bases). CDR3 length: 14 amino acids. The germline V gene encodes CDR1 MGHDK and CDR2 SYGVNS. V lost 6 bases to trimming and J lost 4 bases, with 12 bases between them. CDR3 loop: CASSPTVVNEKLFF. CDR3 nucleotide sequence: TGTGCCAGCAGCCCGACAGTGGTTAATGAAAAACTGTTTTTT.

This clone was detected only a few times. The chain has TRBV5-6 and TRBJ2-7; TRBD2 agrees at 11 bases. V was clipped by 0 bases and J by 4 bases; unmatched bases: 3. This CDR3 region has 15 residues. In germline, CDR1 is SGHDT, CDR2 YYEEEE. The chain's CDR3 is CASSLVAGGDYEQYF. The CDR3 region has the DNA TGTGCCAGCAGCTTGGTAGCGGGAGGGGATTACGAGCAGTACTTC. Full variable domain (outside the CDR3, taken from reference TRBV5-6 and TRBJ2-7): DAGVTQSPTHLIKTRGQQVTLRCSPKSGHDTVSWYQQALGQGPQFIFQYYEEEERQRGNFPDRFSGHQFPNYSSELNVNALLLGDSALYLCASSLVAGGDYEQYFGPGTRLTVT.

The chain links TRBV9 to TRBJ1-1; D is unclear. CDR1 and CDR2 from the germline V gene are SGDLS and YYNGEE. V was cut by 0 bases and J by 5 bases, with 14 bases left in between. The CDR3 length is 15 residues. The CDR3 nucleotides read TGTGCCAGCAGCGTAGGACCAGGCCTAGAAACTGAAGCTTTCTTT. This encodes CASSVGPGLETEAFF. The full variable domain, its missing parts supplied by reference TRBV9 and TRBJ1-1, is DSGVTQTPKHLITATGQRVTLRCSPRSGDLSVYWYQQSLDQGLQFLIQYYNGEERAKGNILERFSAQQFPDLHSELNLSSLELGDSALYFCASSVGPGLETEAFFGQGTRLTVV.

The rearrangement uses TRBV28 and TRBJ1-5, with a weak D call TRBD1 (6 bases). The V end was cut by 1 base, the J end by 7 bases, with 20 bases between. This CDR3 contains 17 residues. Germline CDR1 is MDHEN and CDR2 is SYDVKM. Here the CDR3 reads CASSLFVSGGVWQPQHF. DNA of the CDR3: TGTGCCAGCAGTTTATTTGTGTCGGGGGGCGTTTGGCAGCCCCAGCATTTT. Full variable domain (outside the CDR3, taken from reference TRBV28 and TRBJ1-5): DVKVTQSSRYLVKRTGEKVFLECVQDMDHENMFWYRQDPGLGLRLIYFSYDVKMKEKGDIPEGYSVSREKKERFSLILESASTNQTSMYLCASSLFVSGGVWQPQHFGDGTRLSIL.

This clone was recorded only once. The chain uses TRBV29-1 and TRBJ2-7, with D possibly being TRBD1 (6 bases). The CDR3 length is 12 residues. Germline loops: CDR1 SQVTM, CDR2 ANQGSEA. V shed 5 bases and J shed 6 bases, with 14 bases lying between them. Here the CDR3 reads CSVTTGQAEQYF. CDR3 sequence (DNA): TGCAGCGTTACGACAGGTCAGGCCGAGCAGTACTTC.

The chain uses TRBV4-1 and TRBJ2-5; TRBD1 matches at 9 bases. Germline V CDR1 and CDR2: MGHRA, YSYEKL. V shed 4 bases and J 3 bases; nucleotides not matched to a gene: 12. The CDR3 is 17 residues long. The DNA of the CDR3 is TGCGCCAGCAGCCCATCTGAGGGGGGACAGGGTAAAGAGACCCAGTACTTC. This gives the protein CASSPSEGGQGKETQYF.

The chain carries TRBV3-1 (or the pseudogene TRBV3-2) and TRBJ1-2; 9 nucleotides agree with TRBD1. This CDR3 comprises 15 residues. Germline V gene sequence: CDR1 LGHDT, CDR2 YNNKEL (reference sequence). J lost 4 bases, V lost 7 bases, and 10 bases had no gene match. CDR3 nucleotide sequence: TGTGCCAGCACGATTTACGACAGGGGGGCCTATGGCTACACCTTC. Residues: CASTIYDRGAYGYTF.